At least ten counts were recorded for the clone carrying this T cell receptor (beta chain). The data derive from a study of T cells in Graves' hyperthyroidism and ophthalmopathy. Germline loops: CDR1 DFQATT, CDR2 SNEGSKA (reference sequence). With V trimmed by 5 bases and J by 8 bases, 8 bases remained unmatched. The CDR3 is 13 amino acids. Disease duration under 2 months; hyperthyroidism patients were aged 18 to 65. Clinical symptoms, serum thyroxine and TRAb, thyroid ultrasound and orbital computed tomography were used for the diagnoses. Out of over 7.5 ml of fresh peripheral blood came the PBMCs. The investigators amplified TCR beta CDR3 regions from RNA transcripts. The TCR CDR3 first-round RT-PCR relied on the HTBI primer set. TCRdb itself ran the multiplex PCR reads through MiXCR, one entry per CDR3 protein. In the table there are over 120,000 distinct CDR3 sequences, over 20% of which are singletons.

V and J are TRBV20-1 and TRBJ1-4, with 7 bases that match TRBD1. The TCR sequence derives from a woman aged 50 to 60 with Graves' hyperthyroidism that later progressed to Graves' ophthalmopathy. The sequencing input was blood. The CDR3 nucleotides read TGCAGTGCTCCGACAGGGTCGAAGGAAAAACTGTTTTTT. It specifies CSAPTGSKEKLFF.